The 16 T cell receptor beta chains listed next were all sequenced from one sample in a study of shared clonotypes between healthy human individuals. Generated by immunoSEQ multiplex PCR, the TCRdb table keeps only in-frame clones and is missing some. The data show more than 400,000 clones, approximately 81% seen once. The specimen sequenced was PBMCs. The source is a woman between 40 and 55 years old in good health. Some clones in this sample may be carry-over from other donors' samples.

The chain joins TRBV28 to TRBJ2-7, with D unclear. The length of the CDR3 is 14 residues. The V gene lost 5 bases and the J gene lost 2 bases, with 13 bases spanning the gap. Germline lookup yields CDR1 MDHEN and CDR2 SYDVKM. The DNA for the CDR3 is TGTGCCAGCAGTGATCAGAAGGTGGCCTACGAGCAGTACTTC. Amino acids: CASSDQKVAYEQYF. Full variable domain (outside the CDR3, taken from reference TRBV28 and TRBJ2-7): DVKVTQSSRYLVKRTGEKVFLECVQDMDHENMFWYRQDPGLGLRLIYFSYDVKMKEKGDIPEGYSVSREKKERFSLILESASTNQTSMYLCASSDQKVAYEQYFGPGTRLTVT.

The CDR3 region has the DNA TGCGCCAGCAGCCCACAGGGGGCGGGTGAGCAGTACTTC. It is translated as CASSPQGAGEQYF. The chain combines TRBV5-1 with TRBJ2-5; 9 bases agree with TRBD1. Germline trimming cut 4 bases from V and 11 bases from J; bases unmatched to any gene: 9. Germline V gene data show CDR1 as SGHRS and CDR2 as YFSETQ. The length of the CDR3 is 13 residues. The variable domain in full, with the rest retrieved from reference TRBV5-1 and TRBJ2-5, is KAGVTQTPRYLIKTRGQQVTLSCSPISGHRSVSWYQQTPGQGLQFLFEYFSETQRNKGNFPGRFSGRQFSNSRSEMNVSTLELGDSALYLCASSPQGAGEQYFGPGTRLLVL.

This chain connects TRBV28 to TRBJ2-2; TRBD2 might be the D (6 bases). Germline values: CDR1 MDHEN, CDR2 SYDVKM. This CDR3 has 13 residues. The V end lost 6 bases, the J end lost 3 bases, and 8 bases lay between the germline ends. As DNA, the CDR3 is TGTGCCAGCAGAAGGGAGGACACCGGGGAGCTGTTTTTT. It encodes CASRREDTGELFF.

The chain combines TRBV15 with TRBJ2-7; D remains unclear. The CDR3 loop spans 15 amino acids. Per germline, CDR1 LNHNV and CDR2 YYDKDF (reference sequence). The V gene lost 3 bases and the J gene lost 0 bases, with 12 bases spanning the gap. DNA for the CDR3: TGTGCCACCAGCAGGGACCGCTACTTCTCCTACGAGCAGTACTTC. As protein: CATSRDRYFSYEQYF.

The CDR3 here is CASSEQSGTEYEQYF. In DNA form, the CDR3 reads TGTGCCAGCAGTGAACAGTCAGGTACGGAGTACGAGCAGTACTTC. The rearrangement joins TRBV6-1 to TRBJ2-7; D remains ambiguous. Deletions cut 2 bases from V and 4 bases from J, with 15 bases between. Germline V gene lookup returns CDR1 MNHNS and CDR2 SASEGT. The CDR3 has 15 amino acids.

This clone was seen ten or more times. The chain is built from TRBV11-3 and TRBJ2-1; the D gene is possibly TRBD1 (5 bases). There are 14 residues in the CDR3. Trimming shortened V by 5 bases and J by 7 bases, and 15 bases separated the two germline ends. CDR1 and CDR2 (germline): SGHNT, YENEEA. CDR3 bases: TGTGCCAGCAGCCCCCCCGACAGACGTAATGAGCAGTTCTTC. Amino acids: CASSPPDRRNEQFF.

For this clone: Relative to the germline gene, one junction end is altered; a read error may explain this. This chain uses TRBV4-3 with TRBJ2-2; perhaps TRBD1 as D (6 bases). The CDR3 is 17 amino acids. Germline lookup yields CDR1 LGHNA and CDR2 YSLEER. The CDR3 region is CASSQDSWAGVAWELSF. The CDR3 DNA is TGCGCCAGCAGCCAAGATTCATGGGCAGGGGTCGCATGGGAGCTGTCTTTT.

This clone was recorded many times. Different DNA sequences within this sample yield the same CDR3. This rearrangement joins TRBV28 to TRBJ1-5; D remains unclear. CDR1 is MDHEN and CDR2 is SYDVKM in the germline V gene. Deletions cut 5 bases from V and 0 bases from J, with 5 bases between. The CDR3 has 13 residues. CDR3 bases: TGTGCCAGCAGTCTAGATAGCAATCAGCCCCAGCATTTT. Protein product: CASSLDSNQPQHF.

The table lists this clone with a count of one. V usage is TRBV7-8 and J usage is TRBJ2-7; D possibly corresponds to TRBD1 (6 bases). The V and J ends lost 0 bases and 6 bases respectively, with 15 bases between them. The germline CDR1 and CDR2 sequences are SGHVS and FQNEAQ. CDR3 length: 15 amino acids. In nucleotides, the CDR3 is TGTGCCAGCAGCTTAGCTGGGACACCTAGCTCCGAGCAGTACTTC. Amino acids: CASSLAGTPSSEQYF.

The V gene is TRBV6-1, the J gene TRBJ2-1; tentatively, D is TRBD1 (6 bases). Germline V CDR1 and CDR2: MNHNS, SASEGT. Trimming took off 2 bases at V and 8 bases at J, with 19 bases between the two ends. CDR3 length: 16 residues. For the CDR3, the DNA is TGTGCCAGCAGTGAACCTCGGGGCAGGGGACGCGATGAGCAGTTCTTC. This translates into CASSEPRGRGRDEQFF.

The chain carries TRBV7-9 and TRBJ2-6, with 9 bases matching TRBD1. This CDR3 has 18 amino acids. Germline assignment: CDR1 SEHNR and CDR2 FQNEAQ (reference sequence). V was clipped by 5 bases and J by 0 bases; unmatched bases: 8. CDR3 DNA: TGTGCCAGCAGCCCCCGGGACAGGGACCTCTCTGGGGCCAACGTCCTGACTTTC. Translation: CASSPRDRDLSGANVLTF. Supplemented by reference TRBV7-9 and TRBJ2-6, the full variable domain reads DTGVSQNPRHKITKRGQNVTFRCDPISEHNRLYWYRQTLGQGPEFLTYFQNEAQLEKSRLLSDRFSAERPKGSFSTLEIQRTEQGDSAMYLCASSPRDRDLSGANVLTFGAGSRLTVL.

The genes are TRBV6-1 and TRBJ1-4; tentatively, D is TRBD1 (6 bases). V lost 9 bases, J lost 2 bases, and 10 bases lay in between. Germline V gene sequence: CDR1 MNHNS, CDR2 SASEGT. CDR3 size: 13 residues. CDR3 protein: CASQGTTNEKLFF. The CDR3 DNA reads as TGTGCCAGTCAGGGGACGACTAATGAAAAACTGTTTTTT.

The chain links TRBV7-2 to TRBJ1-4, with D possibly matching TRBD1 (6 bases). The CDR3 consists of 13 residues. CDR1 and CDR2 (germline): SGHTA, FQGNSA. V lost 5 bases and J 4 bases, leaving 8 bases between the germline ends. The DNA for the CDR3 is TGTGCCAGCAGCCCACAGGGTAATGAAAAACTGTTTTTT. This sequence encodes CASSPQGNEKLFF.

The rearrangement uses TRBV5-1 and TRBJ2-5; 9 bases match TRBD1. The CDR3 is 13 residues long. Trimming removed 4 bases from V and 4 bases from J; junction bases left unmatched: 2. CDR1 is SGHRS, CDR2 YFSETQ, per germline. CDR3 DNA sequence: TGCGCCAGCAGCGGGACAGGGCTAGAGACCCAGTACTTC. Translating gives CASSGTGLETQYF.

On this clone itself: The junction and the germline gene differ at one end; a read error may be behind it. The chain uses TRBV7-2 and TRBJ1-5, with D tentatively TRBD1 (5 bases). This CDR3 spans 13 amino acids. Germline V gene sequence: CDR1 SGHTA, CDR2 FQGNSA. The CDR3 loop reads CASRIRGDQPQHF. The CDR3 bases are TGTGCCAGCAGAATAAGGGGTGATCAGCCACAGCATTTT.

The CDR3 nucleotides are TGTGCCAGCAGTTTATCGTCCGCGGGGGGACTCCTTACCCAGTACTTC. Its translation is CASSLSSAGGLLTQYF. This sequence joins TRBV27 and TRBJ2-7; 8 bases match TRBD2. The CDR3 covers 16 residues. Per germline, CDR1 MNHEY and CDR2 SMNVEV (reference sequence). Trimming cost V 0 bases and J 10 bases; bases outside gene matches: 14.